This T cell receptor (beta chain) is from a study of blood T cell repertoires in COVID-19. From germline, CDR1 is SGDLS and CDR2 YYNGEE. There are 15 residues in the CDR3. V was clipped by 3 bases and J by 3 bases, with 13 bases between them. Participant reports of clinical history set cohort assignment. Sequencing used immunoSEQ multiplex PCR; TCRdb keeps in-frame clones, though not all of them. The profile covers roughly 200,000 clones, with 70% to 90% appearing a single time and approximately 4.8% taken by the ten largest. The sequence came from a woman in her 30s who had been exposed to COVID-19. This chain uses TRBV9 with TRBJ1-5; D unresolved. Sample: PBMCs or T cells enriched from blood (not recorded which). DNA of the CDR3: TGTGCCAGCAGCGCAAGCGGAGGGTACAATCAGCCCCAGCATTTT. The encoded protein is CASSASGGYNQPQHF. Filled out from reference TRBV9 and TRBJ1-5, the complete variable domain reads DSGVTQTPKHLITATGQRVTLRCSPRSGDLSVYWYQQSLDQGLQFLIQYYNGEERAKGNILERFSAQQFPDLHSELNLSSLELGDSALYFCASSASGGYNQPQHFGDGTRLSIL.